This TCR beta chain was identified in a study of blood T cells in healthy people across ages. This CDR3 has 11 residues. Trimming left V 7 bases short and J 5 bases short, with 10 bases between. Germline V gene data show CDR1 as SGHRS and CDR2 as YFSETQ. Sample-barcoded 5' priming and a J-beta primer mix drove a second PCR of roughly 6 to 12 cycles. TCRdb itself ran the 5' RACE reads through MiXCR, one entry per CDR3 protein. The sample holds 1.5 million to 2 million distinct CDR3 sequences, about 30% seen once. The V and J genes are TRBV5-1 and TRBJ2-7; D remains ambiguous. This TCR was recovered from a young woman in good health. The sample was blood. The CDR3 nucleotides are TGCGCCAGCGCCGGCCCCCACGAGCAGTACTTC. This sequence encodes CASAGPHEQYF.